This TCR beta chain was obtained from a study of blood T cells in healthy people across ages. The germline CDR1 and CDR2 sequences are SGHRS and YFSETQ. The CDR3 contains 16 residues. V was cut by 4 bases and J by 6 bases, with 23 bases left in between. Only a few counts were recorded for this clonotype. The antigen remains unidentified. Findings of the study overall: A strong correlation was found between TCR beta diversity and the percentage of naive T cells.

Per sample, a minimum of 6.5 million PBMCs were isolated. Primers used in a second PCR of about 7 to 12 cycles were a sample-barcoded 5' primer and a J-beta primer mix. Each cDNA molecule was tagged by a template-switch adaptor with 12 random nucleotides. TCRdb used MiXCR to reprocess the 5' RACE reads, holding one entry per CDR3 protein. The sample holds roughly 1.6 million distinct CDR3 sequences, about 35% seen once. The sequencing input was blood. The source is a woman between 25 and 40 years old in good health. The rearrangement uses TRBV5-1 and TRBJ2-7; the D gene is possibly TRBD2 (5 bases). The CDR3 reads CASSPRTAGLLIEQYF. CDR3 DNA sequence: TGCGCCAGCAGCCCGCGGACGGCGGGCCTCCTAATCGAGCAGTACTTC.